Sequencing of this T cell receptor (beta chain) was carried out in a study of glioma-infiltrating T cells. This CDR3 spans 14 amino acids. The junction had 6 bases not matched to a gene; V was cut back by 0 bases and J by 7 bases. Germline V gene data show CDR1 as SEHNR and CDR2 as FQNEAQ (reference sequence). Amplification of TCR alpha and beta CDR3 regions from RNA used iRepertoire nested multiplex PCR. Via MiXCR, TCRdb re-called the multiplex PCR reads, giving one row per CDR3 protein. Here the sample spans about 200,000 distinct CDR3 sequences, more than 25% being singletons. Sequenced material: glioma tissue, nonneoplastic brain tissue, or PBMCs (not recorded which). V usage is TRBV7-9 and J usage is TRBJ2-7; 7 nucleotides line up with TRBD2. This TCR was sampled from a human donor with low-grade glioma or glioblastoma, undergoing nonglioma brain surgery, or in good health (not recorded which). The CDR3 is CASSLAGGPGEQYF. CDR3 nucleotides: TGTGCCAGCAGCTTAGCGGGAGGGCCGGGGGAGCAGTACTTC.